This T cell receptor beta chain came from a study of blood T cell repertoires in COVID-19. As for the study in general: Material from acute and convalescent COVID-19 was sourced from the United States, Italy and Spain. In each case, the material was cDNA or gDNA derived from T cells, B-cell-depleted T cells, or PBMCs.

Authors' analysis steps: Quantification of nucleated cells was approximated via reference gene primer amplification. Sequencing used immunoSEQ multiplex PCR; TCRdb keeps in-frame clones, though not all of them. That table supplies the V and J calls and clone size; D and trimming were determined from the DNA. The table lists around 700,000 clones, 90% of them singletons. V gave up 4 bases and J gave up 0 bases; unmatched junction bases: 2. Germline CDR1 and CDR2: LNHDA and SQIVND (reference sequence). The CDR3 covers 15 residues. The chain has TRBV19 and TRBJ2-1; 8 bases agree with TRBD1. The specimen was peripheral blood. The TCR comes from a woman younger than 35 with acute or convalescent COVID-19. CDR3 loop: CASSRQGSSYNEQFF. In DNA form, the CDR3 reads TGTGCCAGTAGTAGACAGGGGAGCTCCTACAATGAGCAGTTCTTC.